This T cell receptor (beta chain) came from a study of OX40 agonist ivuxolimab in advanced cancers. The CDR3 loop spans 14 amino acids. Trimming left V 4 bases short and J 7 bases short, with 17 bases between. Germline V gene data show CDR1 as MGHRA and CDR2 as YSYEKL. Assay: immunoSEQ multiplex PCR; the TCRdb copy retains only in-frame clones and omits some. The repertoire holds roughly 65,000 clones, with about 84% as singletons. The receptor comes from an adult with an advanced solid tumor such as melanoma, head and neck, liver or kidney cancer. The chain combines TRBV4-1 with TRBJ2-7; D perhaps matches TRBD1 (6 bases). Sample: CD4+ or CD8+ T cells sorted from blood, taken in a trial of the OX40 agonist ivuxolimab. CDR3 nucleotides: TGCGCCAGCAGCCCCGGACAGACCGTCGGGGAGCAGTACTTC. This gives the protein CASSPGQTVGEQYF.